These 27 T cell receptor beta chains were all obtained from the same sample, sequenced in a study of blood T cell repertoires in COVID-19. Method: immunoSEQ multiplex PCR; TCRdb's copy keeps in-frame clones and lacks some. The sample has 90,000 to 100,000 clones, about 85% seen once; the top ten hold about 5%. What was sequenced was peripheral blood. These receptors originate from a man in his sixties or seventies with acute or convalescent COVID-19.

The chain recombines TRBV7-3 with TRBJ2-6; 7 positions match TRBD1. The CDR3 covers 17 residues. CDR1 and CDR2 from the germline V gene are SGHTA and FQGTGA. V trimming: 5 bases; J trimming: 4 bases; junction bases outside the gene matches: 11. As DNA, the CDR3 is TGTGCCAGCAGCCTGCGGACAGGCACGGGCGGGGCCAACGTCCTGACTTTC. Amino acids: CASSLRTGTGGANVLTF.

This chain links TRBV2 with TRBJ1-5; D is possibly TRBD1 (5 bases). V was trimmed by 8 bases and J by 3 bases, leaving 8 bases between them. Germline CDR1 SNHLY, CDR2 FYNNEI. There are 12 residues in the CDR3. Here the CDR3 DNA reads TGTGCCAGCCAGGGTATCAATCAGCCCCAGCATTTT. This sequence encodes CASQGINQPQHF.

The rearrangement uses TRBV4-2 and TRBJ1-2, with a weak D call TRBD1 (5 bases). Between the trimmed V and J ends, which lost 3 bases and 4 bases, there was a span of 18 bases. This CDR3 is 16 amino acids long. CDR1 and CDR2 (germline): LGHNA, YNFKEQ. CDR3 sequence: CASSQDRQRSFYGYTF. CDR3 coding DNA: TGTGCCAGCAGCCAGGATAGACAGCGATCCTTCTATGGCTACACCTTC.

The sample holds a few counts of this clone. This chain connects TRBV6-1 to TRBJ2-2; possibly TRBD2 for D (6 bases). Trimming pared 2 bases from V and 4 bases from J, leaving 8 bases between. Germline CDR1 MNHNS, CDR2 SASEGT. The CDR3 is 14 residues long. CDR3 DNA: TGTGCCAGCAGTGAAACGGGAGTCACCGGGGAGCTGTTTTTT. Translation gives CASSETGVTGELFF.

Here the CDR3 reads CASSLYRTGTNEKLFF. CDR3 bases: TGTGCCAGCAGTTTATACCGGACAGGGACTAATGAAAAACTGTTTTTT. The J gene is TRBJ1-4, the V gene TRBV28; 8 positions agree with TRBD1. The ends lost 1 base at V and 2 bases at J; junction bases unmatched: 3. The V gene's germline CDR1 is MDHEN and CDR2 SYDVKM. This CDR3 is built from 16 residues.

CDR3 sequence (DNA): TGTGCCAGCAGTTTCATAGGGAGGAACCCCTATGGCTACACCTTC. As protein: CASSFIGRNPYGYTF. The chain couples TRBV5-4 to TRBJ1-2; D not certain. Trimming shortened V by 5 bases and J by 4 bases, and 18 bases separated the two germline ends. The CDR3 length is 15 residues. Looked up from germline, CDR1 is SGHNT and CDR2 is YYREEE (reference sequence).

The chain uses TRBV30 and TRBJ2-2; D perhaps matches TRBD2 (6 bases). The CDR3 spans 11 residues. Per the germline V gene, CDR1 is GTSNPN and CDR2 is SVGIG (reference sequence). The V gene lost 7 bases and the J gene lost 14 bases, with 17 bases spanning the gap. CDR3 nucleotide sequence: TGTGCCTACTCTCTTCGGGAGACCCTGTTTTTT. This gives the protein CAYSLRETLFF.

The chain joins TRBV4-1 to TRBJ1-5, with 10 nucleotides matching TRBD1. The trim removed 4 bases at V and 0 bases at J, leaving 12 bases unmatched. Per the germline V gene, CDR1 is MGHRA and CDR2 is YSYEKL. The CDR3 length is 19 residues. The CDR3 sequence: CASSRLTGGAVDSNQPQHF. Written as DNA, the CDR3 is TGCGCCAGCAGCCGCCTGACAGGGGGCGCGGTGGATAGCAATCAGCCCCAGCATTTT.

The chain uses TRBV12-5 and TRBJ1-5, with D perhaps TRBD1 (5 bases). Trimming cost V 0 bases and J 7 bases, with 22 bases left between them. CDR1 LGHNT and CDR2 FRNRAP come from the germline V gene. The CDR3 sequence is 18 residues long. The CDR3 here is CASGLVPGLPRLLQPQHF. The CDR3 DNA reads as TGTGCTAGTGGTTTGGTCCCGGGACTGCCCCGGTTGTTGCAGCCCCAGCATTTT.

The V call is TRBV30, the J call TRBJ1-4, with D perhaps matching TRBD1 (5 bases). The V gene lost 3 bases and the J gene lost 12 bases, with 17 bases spanning the gap. Germline V lookup: CDR1 GTSNPN, CDR2 SVGIG (reference sequence). The CDR3 runs 13 residues. Here the CDR3 reads CAWSTQAGRELFF. Here the CDR3 DNA reads TGTGCCTGGAGCACCCAGGCAGGGCGAGAACTGTTTTTT.

The V gene is TRBV15, the J gene TRBJ2-3, with unresolved D. Germline CDR1 and CDR2: LNHNV and YYDKDF (reference sequence). This CDR3 comprises 14 residues. V was trimmed by 0 bases and J by 0 bases, leaving 4 bases between them. CDR3: CATSRDLSTDTQYF. In nucleotides, the CDR3 is TGTGCCACCAGCAGAGATTTAAGCACAGATACGCAGTATTTT.

The J gene is TRBJ1-6, the V gene TRBV28; TRBD1 matches at 7 bases. After removal of 4 bases from V and 12 bases from J, the junction contained 12 bases not matched to a gene. This CDR3 is 15 amino acids long. CDR1 MDHEN and CDR2 SYDVKM come from the germline V gene. The CDR3 sequence: CASSSWTGLVLPLHF. The DNA for the CDR3 is TGTGCCAGCAGTTCTTGGACAGGCTTGGTTTTACCCCTCCACTTT.

The V gene is TRBV2, the J gene TRBJ1-2, with TRBD1 matching 11 bases. V shed 1 base and J 2 bases; nucleotides not matched to a gene: 3. The germline V gene encodes CDR1 SNHLY and CDR2 FYNNEI. This CDR3 contains 16 residues. CDR3 region: CASSEGTGGGNYGYTF. The CDR3 coding sequence is TGTGCCAGCAGTGAAGGGACAGGGGGCGGAAACTATGGCTACACCTTC. Variable domain in full (rest from reference TRBV2 and TRBJ1-2): EPEVTQTPSHQVTQMGQEVILRCVPISNHLYFYWYRQILGQKVEFLVSFYNNEISEKSEIFDDQFSVERPDGSNFTLKIRSTKLEDSAMYFCASSEGTGGGNYGYTFGSGTRLTVV.

J is TRBJ2-4 and V is TRBV2, with 7 nucleotides matching TRBD1. CDR3 length: 14 amino acids. Trimming removed 5 bases from V and 6 bases from J; junction bases left unmatched: 7. The V gene's germline CDR1 is SNHLY and CDR2 FYNNEI. CDR3 in DNA: TGTGCCAGCAGTTCGGACAGGAATCGAAACATTCAGTACTTC. Translated, it gives CASSSDRNRNIQYF.

The chain has TRBV6-5 and TRBJ1-3; 8 bases are a match to TRBD1. The CDR3 is 15 residues long. V dropped 6 bases and J dropped 0; count of bases not matched to a gene: 4. Germline V gene lookup returns CDR1 MNHEY and CDR2 SVGAGI. The CDR3 region has the DNA TGTGCCAGCAGGGACGACAGGGGCTCTGGAAACACCATATATTTT. Amino acids: CASRDDRGSGNTIYF.

In the case of this clone: Within the sample, other DNA sequences also encode this same CDR3. The chain combines TRBV30 with TRBJ1-2; 9 positions agree with TRBD1. The CDR3 is 13 amino acids. V shed 0 bases and J 7 bases; nucleotides not matched to a gene: 3. CDR1 and CDR2 (germline): GTSNPN, SVGIG (reference sequence). The CDR3 DNA is TGTGCCTGGAGTGTTCCGGACAGGGGTGGCTACACCTTC. It codes for CAWSVPDRGGYTF.

The chain links TRBV11-2 to TRBJ2-7, with D perhaps matching TRBD1 (5 bases). This CDR3 spans 13 amino acids. In germline, CDR1 is SGHAT, CDR2 FQNNGV. The V gene lost 3 bases and the J gene lost 0 bases, with 6 bases spanning the gap. CDR3 nucleotides: TGTGCCAGCAGCTTTGGGGCCTCCTACGAGCAGTACTTC. Protein sequence: CASSFGASYEQYF.

The chain uses TRBV5-4 and TRBJ2-5, with TRBD1 as a possible D gene (7 bases). Germline V CDR1 and CDR2: SGHNT, YYREEE (reference sequence). CDR3 length: 14 residues. V shed 4 bases and J shed 2 bases, with 12 bases lying between them. CDR3: CASSAGTAQETQYF. CDR3 DNA sequence: TGTGCCAGCAGCGCGGGGACAGCACAAGAGACCCAGTACTTC.

The chain uses TRBV3-1 (or the pseudogene TRBV3-2) and TRBJ1-2; 7 bases align to TRBD1. Germline V gives CDR1 LGHDT, CDR2 YNNKEL (reference sequence). The CDR3 covers 13 residues. V dropped 4 bases and J dropped 8; count of bases not matched to a gene: 7. The CDR3 DNA follows: TGTGCCAGCAGCCCGCGAGGGGGCTGGGGCTACACCTTC. The encoded protein is CASSPRGGWGYTF.

The rearrangement uses TRBV6-5 and TRBJ1-1; D call uncertain. V lost 6 bases to trimming and J lost 8 bases, with 10 bases between them. The CDR3 has 11 amino acids. Germline lookup yields CDR1 MNHEY and CDR2 SVGAGI. CDR3 amino acids: CASRADVEAFF. The CDR3 DNA is TGTGCCAGCAGGGCAGATGTAGAAGCTTTCTTT.

The chain employs TRBV5-6 and TRBJ2-5, with TRBD1 matching over 9 bases. Trimming removed 0 bases from V and 5 bases from J; junction bases left unmatched: 5. This CDR3 has 15 amino acids. CDR1 is SGHDT, CDR2 YYEEEE, per germline. This chain's CDR3 is CASSLVGQGWETQYF. In DNA, the CDR3 is TGTGCCAGCAGCTTGGTAGGACAGGGGTGGGAGACCCAGTACTTC. Full variable domain (missing parts from reference TRBV5-6 and TRBJ2-5): DAGVTQSPTHLIKTRGQQVTLRCSPKSGHDTVSWYQQALGQGPQFIFQYYEEEERQRGNFPDRFSGHQFPNYSSELNVNALLLGDSALYLCASSLVGQGWETQYFGPGTRLLVL.

This chain joins TRBV5-4 and TRBJ1-2; D unclear. Germline CDR1 reads SGHNT; CDR2 reads YYREEE (reference sequence). V gave up 0 bases and J gave up 8 bases, with 17 bases separating them. This CDR3 contains 15 residues. The DNA of the CDR3 is TGTGCCAGCAGCTTGGACTCCGGGTTGACGAGAGGCTACACCTTC. This codes for CASSLDSGLTRGYTF.

The rearrangement links TRBV6-5 to TRBJ1-5; 8 bases align to TRBD1. The CDR3 loop spans 13 amino acids. CDR1 and CDR2 from the germline V gene are MNHEY and SVGAGI. V shed 10 bases, J shed 4 bases, and the junction held 6 bases outside the gene matches. Written as DNA, the CDR3 is TGTGCCACCGGTCAGGGGGCGAATCAGCCCCAGCATTTT. This gives the protein CATGQGANQPQHF.

This sequence joins TRBV19 and TRBJ1-4; possible D gene TRBD1, 5 bases. V was cut by 2 bases and J by 6 bases, with 13 bases left in between. CDR3 size: 15 residues. CDR1 is LNHDA and CDR2 is SQIVND in the germline V gene (reference sequence). CDR3 protein: CASSIRGWSDEKLFF. For the CDR3, the DNA is TGTGCCAGTAGTATACGGGGGTGGTCGGATGAAAAACTGTTTTTT.

CDR3 DNA: TGTGCCAGCAGTTCAACGGGGTTGTCAGTTGGCTACACCTTC. Protein product: CASSSTGLSVGYTF. V gene TRBV27 combines with J gene TRBJ1-2; D is undetermined. The CDR3 totals 14 residues. The germline V gene has CDR1 MNHEY and CDR2 SMNVEV (reference sequence). Trimming shortened V by 4 bases and J by 7 bases, and 16 bases separated the two germline ends.

The genes are TRBV10-2 and TRBJ2-2; TRBD2 matches 7 bases. V was pared by 6 bases and J by 0 bases, with 7 bases of the junction left unmatched. Germline CDR1 WSHSY, CDR2 SAAADI. The CDR3 loop spans 16 amino acids. The CDR3 sequence is CASREGRGSNTGELFF. In nucleotides, the CDR3 is TGCGCCAGCAGGGAAGGGAGGGGCTCGAACACCGGGGAGCTGTTTTTT.

The chain is built from TRBV4-2 and TRBJ2-2; 8 positions match TRBD1. V was clipped by 0 bases and J by 4 bases; unmatched bases: 7. This CDR3 has 17 residues. Germline V gene lookup returns CDR1 LGHNA and CDR2 YNFKEQ. CDR3 nucleotide sequence: TGTGCCAGCAGCCAAGAAGTGGACAGGGTTCCCACCGGGGAGCTGTTTTTT. Translation gives CASSQEVDRVPTGELFF.